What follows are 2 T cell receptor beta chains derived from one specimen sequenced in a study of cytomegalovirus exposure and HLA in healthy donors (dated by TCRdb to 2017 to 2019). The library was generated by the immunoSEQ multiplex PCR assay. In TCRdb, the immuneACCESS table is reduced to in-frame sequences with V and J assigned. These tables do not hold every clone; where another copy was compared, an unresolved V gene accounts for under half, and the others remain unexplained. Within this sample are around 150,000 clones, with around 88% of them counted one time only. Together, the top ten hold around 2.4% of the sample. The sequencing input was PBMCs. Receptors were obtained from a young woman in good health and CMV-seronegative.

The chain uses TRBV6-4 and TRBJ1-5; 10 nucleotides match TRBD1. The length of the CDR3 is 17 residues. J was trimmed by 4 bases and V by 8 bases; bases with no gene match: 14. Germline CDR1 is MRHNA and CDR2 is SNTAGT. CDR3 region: CASSSGTGADENQPQHF. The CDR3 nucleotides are TGTGCCAGCTCTTCCGGGACAGGGGCGGATGAAAATCAGCCCCAGCATTTT.

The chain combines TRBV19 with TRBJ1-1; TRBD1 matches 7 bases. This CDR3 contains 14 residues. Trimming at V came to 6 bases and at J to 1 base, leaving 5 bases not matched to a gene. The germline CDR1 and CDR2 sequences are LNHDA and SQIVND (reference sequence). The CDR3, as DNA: TGTGCCAGTAGGGAGGGGGCTCCGAACACTGAAGCTTTCTTT. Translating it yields CASREGAPNTEAFF.